These T cell receptor beta chains were read from a single sample in a study of PD-1 blockade in classical Hodgkin lymphoma. Measured with immunoSEQ multiplex PCR; TCRdb has only the in-frame clones, and not every one. Of about 93,000 clones in the sample, around four fifths are singletons; the top ten hold 9.4%. The source material was peripheral blood mononuclear cells (PBMCs), sampled before the fourth cycle of nivolumab. Receptors were obtained from a human donor with classical Hodgkin lymphoma. The CDR3 runs from the conserved cysteine through the conserved F or W. A D gene is named only where the DNA matches it firmly. The size entry is marked missing in some rows and otherwise reads once, few, many or a size class.

clone_size: .; j_call: TRBJ1-1; v_call: TRBV19; d_call: .; cdr3_aa: CASSIGGGEAFF; cdr3_nt: TGTGCCAGTAGTATAGGGGGAGGTGAAGCTTTCTTT
clone_size: .; j_call: TRBJ1-2; v_call: TRBV4-1; d_call: .; cdr3_aa: CANSQVNYGYTF; cdr3_nt: TGCGCCAACAGCCAAGTGAACTATGGCTACACCTTC
clone_size: .; j_call: TRBJ2-3; v_call: TRBV9; d_call: .; cdr3_aa: CASSVDGGTDTQYF; cdr3_nt: TGTGCCAGCAGCGTAGATGGGGGGACAGATACGCAGTATTTT
clone_size: few; j_call: TRBJ1-4; v_call: TRBV28; d_call: .; cdr3_aa: CASSFGARTSEKLFF; cdr3_nt: TGTGCCAGCAGTTTTGGGGCCCGGACAAGTGAAAAACTGTTTTTT
clone_size: few; j_call: TRBJ1-3; v_call: TRBV7-2; d_call: .; cdr3_aa: CASSLVPSGNTIYF; cdr3_nt: TGTGCCAGCAGCTTAGTGCCCTCTGGAAACACCATATATTTT
clone_size: .; j_call: TRBJ1-2; v_call: TRBV7-2; d_call: .; cdr3_aa: CASSLREQGVSGYTF; cdr3_nt: TGTGCCAGCAGCTTAAGAGAACAGGGCGTCTCTGGCTACACCTTC
clone_size: .; j_call: TRBJ2-7; v_call: TRBV28; d_call: TRBD2; cdr3_aa: CASRKPGGETYEQYF; cdr3_nt: TGTGCCAGCAGAAAACCGGGGGGGGAGACCTACGAGCAGTACTTC
clone_size: .; j_call: TRBJ1-4; v_call: TRBV27; d_call: .; cdr3_aa: CASSPVGGATNEKLFF; cdr3_nt: TGTGCCAGCAGTCCGGTAGGGGGGGCAACTAATGAAAAACTGTTTTTT
clone_size: once; j_call: TRBJ1-1; v_call: TRBV10-3; d_call: TRBD1; cdr3_aa: CAISEFQQGAEAFF; cdr3_nt: TGTGCCATCAGTGAGTTCCAACAGGGGGCTGAAGCTTTCTTT
clone_size: .; j_call: TRBJ1-2; v_call: TRBV10-3; d_call: .; cdr3_aa: CAIRRDGDYGYTF; cdr3_nt: TGTGCCATCCGCCGGGACGGGGACTATGGCTACACCTTC
clone_size: many; j_call: TRBJ2-7; v_call: TRBV7-9; d_call: .; cdr3_aa: CASSLFPLGYEQYF; cdr3_nt: TGTGCCAGCAGCTTATTTCCTCTGGGCTACGAGCAGTACTTC
clone_size: few; j_call: TRBJ1-1; v_call: TRBV5-6; d_call: .; cdr3_aa: CASSLAGLLNTEAFF; cdr3_nt: TGTGCCAGCAGCTTGGCGGGCCTGCTGAACACTGAAGCTTTCTTT
clone_size: .; j_call: TRBJ2-7; v_call: TRBV6-1; d_call: TRBD2; cdr3_aa: CASSEAPSGNYEQYF; cdr3_nt: TGTGCCAGCAGTGAAGCCCCTAGCGGGAACTACGAGCAGTACTTC
clone_size: .; j_call: TRBJ2-2; v_call: TRBV4-2; d_call: .; cdr3_aa: CASSQDRGRELFF; cdr3_nt: TGTGCCAGCAGCCAAGACCGTGGGCGGGAGCTGTTTTTT
clone_size: .; j_call: TRBJ1-2; v_call: TRBV28; d_call: TRBD1; cdr3_aa: CASKLRDRVVGYTF; cdr3_nt: TGTGCCAGCAAACTCCGGGACAGGGTGGTTGGCTACACCTTC
clone_size: few; j_call: TRBJ2-2; v_call: TRBV2; d_call: .; cdr3_aa: CASSEALSSHRGELFF; cdr3_nt: TGTGCCAGCAGTGAAGCGTTGAGCTCCCACCGCGGGGAGCTGTTTTTT
clone_size: .; j_call: TRBJ1-6; v_call: TRBV5-1; d_call: TRBD1; cdr3_aa: CASSQQGATNNSPLHF; cdr3_nt: TGCGCCAGCAGCCAACAGGGGGCGACTAATAATTCACCCCTCCACTTT
clone_size: .; j_call: TRBJ2-1; v_call: TRBV28; d_call: TRBD2; cdr3_aa: CASSHLFISQGLAGGGRTYNEQFF; cdr3_nt: TGTGCCAGCAGCCATCTCTTTATCTCTCAAGGACTAGCGGGAGGGGGAAGGACCTACAATGAGCAGTTCTTC
clone_size: .; j_call: TRBJ2-7; v_call: TRBV5-4; d_call: .; cdr3_aa: CASSLANMGRHSYEQYF; cdr3_nt: TGTGCCAGCAGCTTGGCGAACATGGGGAGGCATTCCTACGAGCAGTACTTC
clone_size: .; j_call: TRBJ1-2; v_call: TRBV11-2; d_call: .; cdr3_aa: CASSLTGPYGYTF; cdr3_nt: TGTGCCAGCAGCCTGACAGGACCTTATGGCTACACCTTC
clone_size: .; j_call: TRBJ2-5; v_call: TRBV4-1; d_call: .; cdr3_aa: CASSQAELAKETQYF; cdr3_nt: TGCGCCAGCAGCCAAGCGGAACTAGCTAAAGAGACCCAGTACTTC
clone_size: .; j_call: TRBJ1-5; v_call: TRBV9; d_call: .; cdr3_aa: CASSVGAAPNQPQHF; cdr3_nt: TGTGCCAGCAGCGTAGGAGCGGCGCCCAATCAGCCCCAGCATTTT
clone_size: .; j_call: TRBJ2-7; v_call: TRBV7-7; d_call: TRBD1; cdr3_aa: CASSPTGTGLYEQYF; cdr3_nt: TGTGCCAGCAGCCCAACCGGGACAGGCCTCTACGAGCAGTACTTC
clone_size: few; j_call: TRBJ2-1; v_call: TRBV6-6; d_call: TRBD2; cdr3_aa: CASSYAPWEGNEQFF; cdr3_nt: TGTGCCAGCAGTTACGCACCGTGGGAGGGCAATGAGCAGTTCTTC
clone_size: once; j_call: TRBJ2-1; v_call: TRBV7-7; d_call: .; cdr3_aa: CASSLLQGPYNEQFF; cdr3_nt: TGTGCCAGCAGCTTATTGCAGGGCCCCTACAATGAGCAGTTCTTC
clone_size: .; j_call: TRBJ1-3; v_call: TRBV2; d_call: TRBD1; cdr3_aa: CASRRTGGFSGNTIYF; cdr3_nt: TGTGCCAGCAGGCGGACAGGGGGATTCTCTGGAAACACCATATATTTT
clone_size: .; j_call: TRBJ2-7; v_call: TRBV4-2; d_call: TRBD2; cdr3_aa: CASSLGGEGSYEQYF; cdr3_nt: TGTGCCAGCAGCCTCGGGGGGGAGGGCTCCTACGAGCAGTACTTC
clone_size: .; j_call: TRBJ1-2; v_call: TRBV28; d_call: .; cdr3_aa: CASTRVSGRLSYGYTF; cdr3_nt: TGTGCCAGCACCCGGGTATCAGGCAGGCTTTCCTATGGCTACACCTTC
clone_size: .; j_call: TRBJ2-2; v_call: TRBV5-1; d_call: .; cdr3_aa: CASSSGSLGGTGELFF; cdr3_nt: TGCGCCAGCAGCTCGGGGTCCTTAGGCGGCACCGGGGAGCTGTTTTTT
clone_size: .; j_call: TRBJ2-3; v_call: TRBV9; d_call: TRBD2; cdr3_aa: CASSGQGLAGAPDTQYF; cdr3_nt: TGTGCCAGCAGCGGACAAGGACTAGCGGGGGCTCCGGATACGCAGTATTTT
clone_size: .; j_call: TRBJ2-3; v_call: TRBV2; d_call: .; cdr3_aa: CASSWDSTDTQYF; cdr3_nt: TGTGCCAGCAGTTGGGACTCAACAGATACGCAGTATTTT
clone_size: .; j_call: TRBJ2-5; v_call: TRBV5-5; d_call: TRBD1; cdr3_aa: CASSLHRGQETQYF; cdr3_nt: TGTGCCAGCAGCTTGCACAGGGGCCAAGAGACCCAGTACTTC
clone_size: .; j_call: TRBJ2-3; v_call: TRBV7-2; d_call: .; cdr3_aa: CASSLLLIADTQYF; cdr3_nt: TGTGCCAGCAGCTTACTACTAATAGCAGATACGCAGTATTTT
clone_size: .; j_call: TRBJ1-4; v_call: TRBV27; d_call: .; cdr3_aa: CASRVGQFNEKLFF; cdr3_nt: TGTGCCAGCAGGGTAGGACAGTTTAATGAAAAACTGTTTTTT
clone_size: .; j_call: TRBJ1-1; v_call: TRBV19; d_call: .; cdr3_aa: CASRDVRQYMNTEAFF; cdr3_nt: TGTGCCAGTAGGGACGTCAGACAGTACATGAACACTGAAGCTTTCTTT
clone_size: .; j_call: TRBJ2-2; v_call: TRBV11-2; d_call: TRBD1; cdr3_aa: CASSSTQGTNTGELFF; cdr3_nt: TGTGCCAGCAGCTCAACACAGGGGACGAACACCGGGGAGCTGTTTTTT
clone_size: .; j_call: TRBJ2-7; v_call: TRBV19; d_call: .; cdr3_aa: CASSIADGSSYEQYF; cdr3_nt: TGTGCCAGTAGTATCGCGGACGGAAGCTCCTACGAGCAGTACTTC
clone_size: .; j_call: TRBJ2-4; v_call: TRBV25-1; d_call: .; cdr3_aa: CASSEYGGRDKNIQYF; cdr3_nt: TGTGCCAGCAGTGAATACGGGGGGCGGGACAAAAACATTCAGTACTTC
clone_size: once; j_call: TRBJ2-7; v_call: TRBV5-8; d_call: .; cdr3_aa: CASSFGDRYEQYF; cdr3_nt: TGTGCCAGCAGCTTCGGGGATAGGTACGAGCAGTACTTC
clone_size: .; j_call: TRBJ2-3; v_call: TRBV29-1; d_call: .; cdr3_aa: CSVVRDTQYF; cdr3_nt: TGCAGCGTTGTTAGAGATACGCAGTATTTT
clone_size: .; j_call: TRBJ2-2; v_call: TRBV18; d_call: .; cdr3_aa: CASSPPGQPTGELFF; cdr3_nt: TGTGCCAGCTCACCTCCGGGACAACCCACCGGGGAGCTGTTTTTT
clone_size: few; j_call: TRBJ1-3; v_call: TRBV5-1; d_call: .; cdr3_aa: CASSLEDSGNTIYF; cdr3_nt: TGCGCCAGCAGCTTGGAAGACTCTGGAAACACCATATATTTT
clone_size: .; j_call: TRBJ2-1; v_call: TRBV2; d_call: TRBD2; cdr3_aa: CASSTLGEGLGSEQFF; cdr3_nt: TGTGCCAGCAGTACTCTGGGGGAGGGCCTGGGGTCTGAGCAGTTCTTC
clone_size: few; j_call: TRBJ1-1; v_call: TRBV5-1; d_call: .; cdr3_aa: CASSLDSGTEAFF; cdr3_nt: TGCGCCAGCAGCTTAGACAGTGGGACTGAAGCTTTCTTT
clone_size: .; j_call: TRBJ2-1; v_call: TRBV10-3; d_call: TRBD1; cdr3_aa: CAISESGQGYNEQFF; cdr3_nt: TGTGCCATCAGTGAGTCGGGACAGGGCTACAATGAGCAGTTCTTC
clone_size: few; j_call: TRBJ2-1; v_call: TRBV7-2; d_call: TRBD2; cdr3_aa: CASSAAGLAGGEQFF; cdr3_nt: TGTGCCAGCAGCGCGGCGGGACTAGCGGGGGGAGAGCAGTTCTTC